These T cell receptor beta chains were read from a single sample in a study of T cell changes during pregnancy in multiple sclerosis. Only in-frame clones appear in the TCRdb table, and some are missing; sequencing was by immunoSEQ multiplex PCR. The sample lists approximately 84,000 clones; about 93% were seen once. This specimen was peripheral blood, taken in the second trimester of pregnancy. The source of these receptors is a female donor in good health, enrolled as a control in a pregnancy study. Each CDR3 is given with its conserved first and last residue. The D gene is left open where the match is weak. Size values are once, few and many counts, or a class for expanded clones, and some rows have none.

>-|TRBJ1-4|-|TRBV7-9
CASSITGLANEKLFF
TGTGCCAGCAGCATCACAGGACTAGCTAATGAAAAACTGTTTTTT
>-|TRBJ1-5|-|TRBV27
CASSFSVQGGQPQHF
TGTGCCAGCAGTTTCTCCGTCCAGGGTGGGCAGCCCCAGCATTTT
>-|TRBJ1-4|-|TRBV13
CASSLRGTNEKLFF
TGTGCCAGCAGCTTACGGGGAACTAATGAAAAACTGTTTTTT
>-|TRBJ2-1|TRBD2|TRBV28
CASSSLKSGNLDNEQFF
TGTGCCAGCAGTTCCCTCAAGAGCGGGAACCTAGATAATGAGCAGTTCTTC
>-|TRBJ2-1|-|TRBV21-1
CASSTRRLDRGPYNEQFF
TGTGCCAGCAGCACGAGGCGCCTGGACAGGGGTCCCTACAATGAGCAGTTCTTC
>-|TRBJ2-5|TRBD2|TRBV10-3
CAISSGLALQETQYF
TGTGCCATCAGTTCGGGACTAGCGCTTCAAGAGACCCAGTACTTC
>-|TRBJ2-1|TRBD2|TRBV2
CASSSLAGIYNEQFF
TGTGCCAGCAGTTCACTAGCGGGAATCTACAATGAGCAGTTCTTC
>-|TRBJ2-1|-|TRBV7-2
CASSPGGSSGRNEQFF
TGTGCCAGCAGCCCTGGAGGGAGTAGTGGACGGAATGAGCAGTTCTTC
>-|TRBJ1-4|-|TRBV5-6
CASRRGVGEKLFF
TGCGCCAGCCGCCGCGGGGTCGGTGAAAAACTGTTTTTT
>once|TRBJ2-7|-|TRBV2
CASSVGATFYEQYF
TGTGCCAGCAGTGTCGGAGCAACTTTCTACGAGCAGTACTTC
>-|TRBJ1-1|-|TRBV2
CASRPPGGRQDQPFNLNTEAFF
TGTGCCAGCAGGCCGCCCGGGGGGAGACAAGACCAACCCTTTAATTTGAACACTGAAGCTTTCTTT
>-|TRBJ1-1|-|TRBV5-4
CASSSRTFSTRAIEAFF
TGTGCCAGCAGCTCCCGGACATTTTCGACCAGGGCTATTGAAGCTTTCTTT
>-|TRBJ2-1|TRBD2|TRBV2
CASSEGLAGYNEQFF
TGTGCCAGCAGTGAGGGACTAGCGGGATACAATGAGCAGTTCTTC
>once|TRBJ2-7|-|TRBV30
CAWSVQSIAYEQYF
TGTGCCTGGAGTGTACAGAGCATTGCCTACGAGCAGTACTTC
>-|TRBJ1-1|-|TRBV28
CASSLSLNTEAFF
TGTGCCAGCAGTTTATCGTTGAACACTGAAGCTTTCTTT
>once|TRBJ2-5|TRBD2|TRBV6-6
CASSPPGLLETQYF
TGTGCCAGCAGCCCCCCGGGACTATTAGAGACCCAGTACTTC